This TCR beta chain was identified during a study of OX40 agonist ivuxolimab in advanced cancers. Turning to the study itself: At doses from 0.01 to 10 mg/kg, patients were given intravenous ivuxolimab every 2 weeks. Study-wide results and limits: Expanded peripheral T cell antigen specificity was not determined.

The CDR3 sequence is 15 residues long. The germline V gene encodes CDR1 MNHEY and CDR2 SVGAGI. The V segment lost 2 bases and the J segment 6 bases; nucleotides outside the gene matches: 5. As to this clone: Its antigen is unknown.

TCRdb's table, derived via immunoSEQ multiplex PCR, lists solely in-frame clones and lacks some. The sample lists about 40,000 clones, approximately 75% occurring once. The material sequenced was CD4+ or CD8+ T cells sorted from blood, taken in a trial of the OX40 agonist ivuxolimab. This TCR was sampled from an adult with an advanced solid tumor such as melanoma, head and neck, liver or kidney cancer. This rearrangement joins TRBV6-5 to TRBJ2-1; 9 nucleotides line up with TRBD2. In DNA, the CDR3 is TGTGCCAGCAGTTACCGGACTAGCGTTGGCAATGAGCAGTTCTTC. It is translated as CASSYRTSVGNEQFF.